In its sample, the clone carrying this TCR beta chain was seen a few times. This CDR3 has 15 residues. Per germline, CDR1 DFQATT and CDR2 SNEGSKA (reference sequence). After removal of 1 base from V and 8 bases from J, the junction contained 13 bases not matched to a gene. The second PCR ran about 6 to 12 cycles with a sample-barcoded 5' primer and J-beta primers. CDR3-containing paired-end reads numbered at least 3 million in each sample. Via MiXCR, TCRdb re-called the 5' RACE reads, giving one row per CDR3 protein. The data contain about 640,000 distinct CDR3 sequences, 58% of them singletons. This entry belongs to a study of blood T cells in healthy people across ages.

The chain carries TRBV20-1 and TRBJ1-2; 7 nucleotides line up with TRBD1. This clonotype originated in a man aged 55 to 70 in good health. The sample taken for sequencing was blood. The DNA of the CDR3 is TGCAGTGCTAGAGCTCCTCTTGACAGGGCTGGAGGCTACACCTTC. Translated: CSARAPLDRAGGYTF.